The next 28 T cell receptor beta chains were all read from a single sample in a study of cytomegalovirus exposure and HLA in healthy donors listed by TCRdb under 2017. The library was generated by the immunoSEQ multiplex PCR assay. For the multiplex PCR, a mixture combining 60 forward primers for TCR Vbeta segments and 13 reverse primers for TCR Jbeta segments was used. TCRdb's version of the immuneACCESS table is confined to in-frame rearrangements and falls short of the full clone set. An unresolved V gene accounts for under half of the shortfall where checked; the remainder is of unknown origin. For this sample the table gives 87,000 or so clones, of which roughly 71% were detected only once. The ten largest clones represent 4.5% to 5% of the sample. The specimen was PBMCs. These receptors all stem from a middle-aged woman in good health and CMV-seronegative.

The V and J genes are TRBV6-5 and TRBJ2-5, with D maybe TRBD2 (5 bases). The V and J ends lost 0 bases and 5 bases respectively, with 7 bases between them. Germline-derived CDR1 and CDR2 are MNHEY and SVGAGI. The CDR3 is 13 amino acids. CDR3 sequence: CASSYSLAETQYF. The CDR3 bases are TGTGCCAGCAGTTACTCTCTAGCCGAGACCCAGTACTTC.

The chain links TRBV6-6 to TRBJ1-1, with D possibly being TRBD1 (6 bases). Germline V CDR1 and CDR2: MNHNY, SVGAGI (reference sequence). V lost 2 bases, J lost 6 bases, and 10 bases lay in between. The CDR3 length is 13 residues. The CDR3, as DNA: TGTGCCAGCAGTTACAGCGGACAGTCTGAAGCTTTCTTT. It specifies CASSYSGQSEAFF.

This clone was observed a few times. The CDR3 sequence is CASGSNTEAFF. The CDR3 DNA is TGTGCCTCGGGATCGAACACTGAAGCTTTCTTT. The V call is TRBV7-9, the J call TRBJ1-1; D unclear. Germline assignment: CDR1 SEHNR and CDR2 FQNEAQ (reference sequence). CDR3 size: 11 residues. Trimming took 11 bases from V and 1 from J, leaving 8 bases between them.

The CDR3 nucleotides are TGTGCCAGCAGTGGGGAGACAGGGTTCGTGAGGGCTTTCTTT. This sequence encodes CASSGETGFVRAFF. The J gene is TRBJ1-1, the V gene TRBV2, with 7 positions matching TRBD1. J gave up 11 bases and V 4 bases, and 13 bases lay outside the gene matches. Germline lookup yields CDR1 SNHLY and CDR2 FYNNEI. The CDR3 spans 14 residues.

V gene TRBV9 combines with J gene TRBJ2-1, with D unclear. Germline CDR1 SGDLS, CDR2 YYNGEE. The CDR3 totals 13 residues. Trimming removed 4 bases from V and 10 bases from J, with 15 bases in between. The CDR3 DNA reads as TGTGCCAGCAGCTTCTCCGTGTTCGGGGAGCAGTTCTTC. It specifies CASSFSVFGEQFF.

J is TRBJ2-7 and V is TRBV5-1; TRBD1 aligns across 7 bases. Per the germline V gene, CDR1 is SGHRS and CDR2 is YFSETQ. The V and J ends lost 4 bases and 2 bases, in that order; junction bases with no gene match: 6. This CDR3 is 14 amino acids long. The CDR3 protein is CASSPRQGPYEQYF. CDR3 nucleotide sequence: TGCGCCAGCAGCCCCCGACAGGGACCCTACGAGCAGTACTTC.

A word on this clone: Germline and junction disagree at one end, which may indicate a read error. The chain links TRBV2 to TRBJ1-1, with a weak D call TRBD1 (5 bases). CDR1 SNHLY and CDR2 FYNNEI come from the germline V gene. The CDR3 loop spans 13 amino acids. CDR3 DNA sequence: TGTGCCAGCAGTTGGACGGGGGGATCTGAGGCTTTCTTT. It translates to CASSWTGGSEAFF. The whole variable domain, remainder taken from reference TRBV2 and TRBJ1-1, is EPEVTQTPSHQVTQMGQEVILRCVPISNHLYFYWYRQILGQKVEFLVSFYNNEISEKSEIFDDQFSVERPDGSNFTLKIRSTKLEDSAMYFCASSWTGGSEAFFGQGTRLTVV.

V is TRBV7-9 and J is TRBJ2-5, with D hard to call. CDR3 size: 13 residues. The V end lost 2 bases, the J end lost 2 bases, and 6 bases lay between the germline ends. The germline CDR1 and CDR2 sequences are SEHNR and FQNEAQ (reference sequence). This chain's CDR3 is CASSLSLQETQYF. In DNA form, the CDR3 reads TGTGCCAGCAGCTTATCCCTACAAGAGACCCAGTACTTC. The whole variable domain, filled in from reference TRBV7-9 and TRBJ2-5, reads DTGVSQNPRHKITKRGQNVTFRCDPISEHNRLYWYRQTLGQGPEFLTYFQNEAQLEKSRLLSDRFSAERPKGSFSTLEIQRTEQGDSAMYLCASSLSLQETQYFGPGTRLLVL.

The chain has TRBV30 and TRBJ1-1; D gene ambiguous. The germline V gene encodes CDR1 GTSNPN and CDR2 SVGIG (reference sequence). Between the trimmed V and J ends, which lost 3 bases and 1 base, there was a span of 12 bases. This CDR3 spans 14 amino acids. CDR3 loop: CAWRIGLPNTEAFF. The CDR3 nucleotides read TGTGCCTGGAGGATTGGACTGCCGAACACTGAAGCTTTCTTT. The whole variable domain, filled in from reference TRBV30 and TRBJ1-1, reads SQTIHQWPATLVQPVGSPLSLECTVEGTSNPNLYWYRQAAGRGLQLLFYSVGIGQISSEVPQNLSASRPQDRQFILSSKKLLLSDSGFYLCAWRIGLPNTEAFFGQGTRLTVV.

The chain has TRBV7-9 and TRBJ2-7; 10 bases map to TRBD1. Germline CDR1 SEHNR, CDR2 FQNEAQ (reference sequence). Trimming at V came to 3 bases and at J to 6 bases, leaving 5 bases not matched to a gene. The CDR3 is made up of 14 amino acids. The CDR3 region is CASSFSGTGAEQYF. CDR3 DNA sequence: TGTGCCAGCAGCTTTTCCGGGACAGGGGCCGAGCAGTACTTC. The full variable domain, with the rest looked up from reference TRBV7-9 and TRBJ2-7, is DTGVSQNPRHKITKRGQNVTFRCDPISEHNRLYWYRQTLGQGPEFLTYFQNEAQLEKSRLLSDRFSAERPKGSFSTLEIQRTEQGDSAMYLCASSFSGTGAEQYFGPGTRLTVT.

This clone was seen a single time. V is TRBV10-3 and J is TRBJ1-1; 7 bases match TRBD1. The V segment lost 9 bases and the J segment 1 base; nucleotides outside the gene matches: 5. This CDR3 comprises 13 residues. The germline V gene has CDR1 ENHRY and CDR2 SYGVKD. The chain's CDR3 is CAMKTGTNTEAFF. DNA for the CDR3: TGTGCCATGAAGACAGGGACGAACACTGAAGCTTTCTTT.

The gene calls are TRBV11-3 and TRBJ2-2; D ambiguous. From germline, CDR1 is SGHNT and CDR2 YENEEA. The CDR3 is 14 amino acids. V was shortened by 3 bases and J by 5 bases, with 10 bases between the two germline ends. This chain's CDR3 is CASSFTRGTGELFF. DNA of the CDR3: TGTGCCAGCAGCTTCACCCGAGGTACCGGGGAGCTGTTTTTT.

The chain carries TRBV27 and TRBJ1-2; TRBD1 matches at 8 bases. This CDR3 has 12 residues. V gave up 8 bases and J gave up 8 bases; unmatched junction bases: 7. The germline V gene has CDR1 MNHEY and CDR2 SMNVEV (reference sequence). The CDR3, as DNA: TGTGCCAGCGGGCAGGGGGCGAGGGGCTACACCTTC. This codes for CASGQGARGYTF.

This chain joins TRBV4-1 and TRBJ2-1; D gene unclear. This CDR3 region has 12 residues. The germline CDR1 and CDR2 sequences are MGHRA and YSYEKL. V was trimmed by 3 bases and J by 6 bases, leaving 6 bases between them. The CDR3: CASSHSSNEQFF. Here the CDR3 DNA reads TGCGCCAGCAGCCACAGTTCCAATGAGCAGTTCTTC.

A single count supports this clone. The V gene is TRBV7-9, the J gene TRBJ1-1; D is unresolved. The CDR3 sequence is 14 residues long. CDR1 SEHNR and CDR2 FQNEAQ come from the germline V gene (reference sequence). V dropped 1 base and J dropped 7 bases, with 13 bases sitting between them. Written as DNA, the CDR3 is TGTGCCAGCAGCTTAGTTATGAAGACAAGTGAAGCTTTCTTT. This gives the protein CASSLVMKTSEAFF. Complete variable domain (other parts from reference TRBV7-9 and TRBJ1-1): DTGVSQNPRHKITKRGQNVTFRCDPISEHNRLYWYRQTLGQGPEFLTYFQNEAQLEKSRLLSDRFSAERPKGSFSTLEIQRTEQGDSAMYLCASSLVMKTSEAFFGQGTRLTVV.

The V and J genes are TRBV9 and TRBJ2-7; D perhaps matches TRBD2 (6 bases). The germline CDR1 and CDR2 sequences are SGDLS and YYNGEE. The CDR3 consists of 14 residues. V was clipped by 2 bases and J by 2 bases, with 11 bases between them. CDR3 nucleotides: TGTGCCAGCAGCGTGTCGGGGGTACCCTACGAGCAGTACTTC. Translated: CASSVSGVPYEQYF.

V gene TRBV11-3 combines with J gene TRBJ2-2; unclear D gene. V was shortened by 0 bases and J by 8 bases, with 4 bases between the two germline ends. CDR1 and CDR2 from the germline V gene are SGHNT and YENEEA. The CDR3 has 12 residues. This chain's CDR3 is CASSLELGELFF. CDR3 in DNA: TGTGCCAGCAGCTTAGAACTAGGGGAGCTGTTTTTT.

The J gene is TRBJ1-1, the V gene TRBV11-2; D is unclear. The CDR3 is 14 amino acids. Germline V gives CDR1 SGHAT, CDR2 FQNNGV. V was shortened by 5 bases and J by 4 bases, with 14 bases between the two germline ends. For the CDR3, the DNA is TGTGCCAGCAGCGCCGAGCCAGGCGTCACTGAAGCTTTCTTT. Amino acids: CASSAEPGVTEAFF.

V is TRBV5-1 and J is TRBJ1-5, with D possibly TRBD1 on 6 matching bases. This CDR3 comprises 14 residues. The germline gives CDR1 SGHRS, CDR2 YFSETQ. V was clipped by 4 bases and J by 3 bases, with 11 bases between them. The CDR3 DNA sequence: TGCGCCAGCAGCCCCGACAGGCCCAATCAGCCCCAGCATTTT. Amino acid sequence: CASSPDRPNQPQHF.

V and J are TRBV7-9 and TRBJ1-3, with D perhaps matching TRBD1 (6 bases). This CDR3 region has 14 residues. Germline CDR1 and CDR2: SEHNR and FQNEAQ (reference sequence). Trimming left V 5 bases short and J 4 bases short, with 12 bases between. As DNA, the CDR3 is TGTGCCAGCAGCCAAAGACAGGCGGGAAACACCATATATTTT. Its protein is CASSQRQAGNTIYF. Looking up the rest from reference TRBV7-9 and TRBJ1-3 gives the full variable domain: DTGVSQNPRHKITKRGQNVTFRCDPISEHNRLYWYRQTLGQGPEFLTYFQNEAQLEKSRLLSDRFSAERPKGSFSTLEIQRTEQGDSAMYLCASSQRQAGNTIYFGEGSWLTVV.

In this sample, this clone turned up once. This chain joins TRBV6-1 and TRBJ1-2; TRBD1 is a possible D gene (5 bases). This CDR3 has 15 residues. The germline V gene encodes CDR1 MNHNS and CDR2 SASEGT. Deletions cut 6 bases from V and 4 bases from J, with 18 bases between. The CDR3 DNA is TGTGCCAGCAGGGACTGGAGGGGTAAGAGCTATGGCTACACCTTC. Residues: CASRDWRGKSYGYTF.

This clone was seen once. This chain links TRBV7-7 with TRBJ2-7; D gene unclear. Germline V lookup: CDR1 SSHAT, CDR2 FNYEAQ (reference sequence). The CDR3 length is 16 residues. V was trimmed by 5 bases and J by 3 bases, leaving 20 bases between them. The CDR3 nucleotides read TGTGCCAGCAGCACCCTCTGGCTCACAACTAACTACGAGCAGTACTTC. Amino acid sequence: CASSTLWLTTNYEQYF.

The chain joins TRBV30 to TRBJ1-2; 7 bases are a match to TRBD1. With V trimmed by 5 bases and J by 4 bases, 10 bases remained unmatched. The CDR3 runs 14 residues. Germline V gene data show CDR1 as GTSNPN and CDR2 as SVGIG (reference sequence). This CDR3 is CAWFSGGGAYGYTF. Written as DNA, the CDR3 is TGTGCCTGGTTTAGCGGAGGGGGCGCCTATGGCTACACCTTC.

The chain employs TRBV18 and TRBJ2-3; 12 bases are shared with TRBD2. This CDR3 is built from 18 residues. The germline CDR1 and CDR2 sequences are KGHSH and LQKENI. V was clipped by 1 base and J by 1 base; unmatched bases: 6. CDR3 region: CASSPLLAGGTGTDTQYF. CDR3 nucleotides: TGTGCCAGCTCACCACTCCTAGCGGGGGGGACTGGCACAGATACGCAGTATTTT.

Only one count was recorded for this clone. This chain joins TRBV9 and TRBJ1-6, with D possibly TRBD1 on 5 matching bases. The V gene lost 0 bases and the J gene lost 7 bases, with 17 bases spanning the gap. CDR3 size: 17 residues. Germline-derived CDR1 and CDR2 are SGDLS and YYNGEE. The CDR3, as DNA: TGTGCCAGCAGCGTAGATCCTCTGTCACGGGGGAATTCACCCCTCCACTTT. Protein product: CASSVDPLSRGNSPLHF.

V gene TRBV5-1 combines with J gene TRBJ2-1, with 11 bases that match TRBD2. Losses at the gene ends were 2 bases for V and 8 bases for J; bases not matched to a gene: 6. CDR3 length: 15 amino acids. The V gene's germline CDR1 is SGHRS and CDR2 YFSETQ. The CDR3 nucleotides are TGCGCCAGCAGCTTTAGCGGGGGGGCTTTCGATGAGCAGTTCTTC. Its translation is CASSFSGGAFDEQFF.

There are a few counts of this clone. The V gene is TRBV2, the J gene TRBJ1-6, with D unresolved. The CDR3 loop spans 13 amino acids. Germline V CDR1 and CDR2: SNHLY, FYNNEI. The ends were cut back, 2 bases at V and 7 bases at J, with 6 bases in the middle. The CDR3 loop reads CASSELPNSPLHF. CDR3 in DNA: TGTGCCAGCAGTGAACTCCCGAATTCACCCCTCCACTTT.

The table lists this clone with a count of one. The chain has TRBV7-2 and TRBJ1-1; 7 bases agree with TRBD1. The CDR3 sequence is 15 residues long. The trim removed 5 bases at V and 1 base at J, leaving 7 bases unmatched. The germline CDR1 and CDR2 sequences are SGHTA and FQGNSA. The CDR3 loop reads CASSADRNTNTEAFF. In nucleotides, the CDR3 is TGTGCCAGCAGCGCGGACAGGAATACGAACACTGAAGCTTTCTTT.